These T cell receptor beta chains were read from a single sample in a study of T-cell reconstitution after alpha-beta-depleted transplantation in children. In TCRdb, the PCR reads were re-called with MiXCR into one record per CDR3 protein. The table lists hundreds of thousands of distinct CDR3 sequences, approximately 14% of them singletons. The material sequenced was PBMCs, taken before TCRalphabeta/CD19-depleted stem cell transplant. These TCRs come from a girl aged 2 to 9 with congenital amegakaryocytic thrombocytopenia, due to receive a stem cell transplant. Both conserved end residues are part of each CDR3. A D gene is named only where the DNA matches it firmly. Only part of the rows carry a size: once, few, many, or a class if the clone is expanded.

CDR3nt: TGTGCCAGCAGTTTAGATTTGCGGGCTACTAGCGGATCCACAGATACGCAGTATTTT
CDR3aa: CASSLDLRATSGSTDTQYF
len: 19
v_gene: TRBV12-3/TRBV12-4
j_gene: TRBJ2-3
d_gene: TRBD2
abundance: .

CDR3nt: TGCAGCGTTGGGTGGATGAACACTGAAGCTTTCTTT
CDR3aa: CSVGWMNTEAFF
len: 12
v_gene: TRBV29-1
j_gene: TRBJ1-1
d_gene: .
abundance: many

CDR3nt: TGTGCCACCACGGCTAGCGGAGGCACAGATACGCAGTATTTT
CDR3aa: CATTASGGTDTQYF
len: 14
v_gene: TRBV15
j_gene: TRBJ2-3
d_gene: TRBD2
abundance: .

CDR3nt: TGCGCCAGCAGCCCAATGACTAGCGGGAGTCCTGGAGAGACCCAGTACTTC
CDR3aa: CASSPMTSGSPGETQYF
len: 17
v_gene: TRBV5-1
j_gene: TRBJ2-5
d_gene: TRBD2
abundance: .

CDR3nt: TGTGCCAGCAGCCAAGAATCCTCGGCTAGCGGGCGACTCAATGAGCAGTTCTTC
CDR3aa: CASSQESSASGRLNEQFF
len: 18
v_gene: TRBV14
j_gene: TRBJ2-1
d_gene: TRBD2
abundance: .

CDR3nt: TGTGCCACCAGCAAAGATGGAACGGGGATTAACGAGCAGTACTTC
CDR3aa: CATSKDGTGINEQYF
len: 15
v_gene: TRBV15
j_gene: TRBJ2-7
d_gene: .
abundance: few

CDR3nt: TGCGCCAGCAGCGGGGACTACGAGCAGTACTTC
CDR3aa: CASSGDYEQYF
len: 11
v_gene: TRBV5-1
j_gene: TRBJ2-7
d_gene: .
abundance: many

CDR3nt: TGCGCCAGCAGCTTGGGGAGGATTGGTAGCCGGGTCAATGAGCAGTTCTTC
CDR3aa: CASSLGRIGSRVNEQFF
len: 17
v_gene: TRBV5-1
j_gene: TRBJ2-1
d_gene: .
abundance: few

CDR3nt: TGTGCCAGCAGCCCACCGGGAAGAGGCACAGATACGCAGTATTTT
CDR3aa: CASSPPGRGTDTQYF
len: 15
v_gene: TRBV7-9
j_gene: TRBJ2-3
d_gene: .
abundance: many

CDR3nt: TGTGCCGCGGGAATGGCCGGGGAGCTGTTTTTT
CDR3aa: CAAGMAGELFF
len: 11
v_gene: TRBV30
j_gene: TRBJ2-2
d_gene: .
abundance: few

CDR3nt: TGTGCCAGCAGTTCTCACAGGGGGAGCGGCTACACCTTC
CDR3aa: CASSSHRGSGYTF
len: 13
v_gene: TRBV12-3/TRBV12-4
j_gene: TRBJ1-2
d_gene: TRBD1
abundance: many

CDR3nt: TGCGCCAGCAGCGAAGGGGGCCCTACGAATCAGCCCCAGCATTTT
CDR3aa: CASSEGGPTNQPQHF
len: 15
v_gene: TRBV5-1
j_gene: TRBJ1-5
d_gene: TRBD1
abundance: many

CDR3nt: TGCAGTACAAACCGCTTTGGATCCTACAATGAGCAGTTCTTC
CDR3aa: CSTNRFGSYNEQFF
len: 14
v_gene: TRBV20-1
j_gene: TRBJ2-1
d_gene: .
abundance: many

CDR3nt: TGCAGTGCTAAGGGGAACAGTTACGAGCAGTACTTC
CDR3aa: CSAKGNSYEQYF
len: 12
v_gene: TRBV20-1
j_gene: TRBJ2-7
d_gene: .
abundance: many

CDR3nt: TGCGCCAGCACCGGCAGTTTAATCACTGAAGCTTTCTTT
CDR3aa: CASTGSLITEAFF
len: 13
v_gene: TRBV5-1
j_gene: TRBJ1-1
d_gene: .
abundance: many

CDR3nt: TGTGCCAGCAGCTTTACGTTTGTGCAACGGACGGCTGCAACTAATGAAAAACTGTTTTTT
CDR3aa: CASSFTFVQRTAATNEKLFF
len: 20
v_gene: TRBV12-3/TRBV12-4
j_gene: TRBJ1-4
d_gene: .
abundance: many

CDR3nt: TGTGCCGGCAGCTCCAGACTAGCGGGAGCCGGGGAGCTGTTTTTT
CDR3aa: CAGSSRLAGAGELFF
len: 15
v_gene: TRBV7-2
j_gene: TRBJ2-2
d_gene: TRBD2
abundance: .

CDR3nt: TGTGCCAGCAGCGAAAGGATCGGGAGTGTCACCGGGGAGCTGTTTTTT
CDR3aa: CASSERIGSVTGELFF
len: 16
v_gene: TRBV5-5
j_gene: TRBJ2-2
d_gene: .
abundance: few

CDR3nt: TGTGCCATCAGTGGAAGAACTAGCGGGATTGGCTACGAGCAGTACTTC
CDR3aa: CAISGRTSGIGYEQYF
len: 16
v_gene: TRBV10-3
j_gene: TRBJ2-7
d_gene: TRBD2
abundance: few

CDR3nt: TGTGCCAGCAGTTACCTACCGGGACAGGGTGGCGATGAGCAGTTCTTC
CDR3aa: CASSYLPGQGGDEQFF
len: 16
v_gene: TRBV6-5
j_gene: TRBJ2-1
d_gene: TRBD1
abundance: .

CDR3nt: TGTGCCAGCAGTGACCTTCCCCACTATCGCTCTGGGGCCAACGTCCTGACTTTC
CDR3aa: CASSDLPHYRSGANVLTF
len: 18
v_gene: TRBV6-1
j_gene: TRBJ2-6
d_gene: .
abundance: few

CDR3nt: TGCAGCGTGGGACAGGATTACAATGAGCAGTTCTTC
CDR3aa: CSVGQDYNEQFF
len: 12
v_gene: TRBV29-1
j_gene: TRBJ2-1
d_gene: TRBD1
abundance: many

CDR3nt: TGTGCCAGCAGCTCCAGGACAGGGGATGGCTACACCTTC
CDR3aa: CASSSRTGDGYTF
len: 13
v_gene: TRBV7-9
j_gene: TRBJ1-2
d_gene: TRBD1
abundance: .

CDR3nt: TGCGGGGTAGCTAGCGGGAGCTACGAGCAGTACTTC
CDR3aa: CGVASGSYEQYF
len: 12
v_gene: TRBV20-1
j_gene: TRBJ2-7
d_gene: TRBD2
abundance: many

CDR3nt: TGCAGTGCTAGCGAGACTAGCGGATTCTACGAGCAGTACTTC
CDR3aa: CSASETSGFYEQYF
len: 14
v_gene: TRBV20-1
j_gene: TRBJ2-7
d_gene: TRBD2
abundance: many

CDR3nt: TGTGCCAGCAGTTTATGGGTACAGGTAGAGAACACTGAAGCTTTCTTT
CDR3aa: CASSLWVQVENTEAFF
len: 16
v_gene: TRBV28
j_gene: TRBJ1-1
d_gene: .
abundance: few

CDR3nt: TGTGCCAGCAGCAAGGGTAGCGGAGGACGACGGGGGGATGAGCAGTTCTTC
CDR3aa: CASSKGSGGRRGDEQFF
len: 17
v_gene: TRBV14
j_gene: TRBJ2-1
d_gene: TRBD2
abundance: few

CDR3nt: TGTGCCAGCAGTTTGCCGGCGCCGCGTGGAAACCGCTATGGCTACACCTTC
CDR3aa: CASSLPAPRGNRYGYTF
len: 17
v_gene: TRBV12-3/TRBV12-4
j_gene: TRBJ1-2
d_gene: .
abundance: few

CDR3nt: TGTGCCAGCAGCCCCGCTAGCGGGCTATACAATGAGCAGTTCTTC
CDR3aa: CASSPASGLYNEQFF
len: 15
v_gene: TRBV7-3
j_gene: TRBJ2-1
d_gene: TRBD2
abundance: few

CDR3nt: TGCGCCAGCAGGATGACTAGCGTGGGCACAGATACGCAGTATTTT
CDR3aa: CASRMTSVGTDTQYF
len: 15
v_gene: TRBV5-1
j_gene: TRBJ2-3
d_gene: TRBD2
abundance: .

CDR3nt: TGCGCCAGCCATGGACTAGAGGAGACCCAGTACTTC
CDR3aa: CASHGLEETQYF
len: 12
v_gene: TRBV5-1
j_gene: TRBJ2-5
d_gene: TRBD2
abundance: .